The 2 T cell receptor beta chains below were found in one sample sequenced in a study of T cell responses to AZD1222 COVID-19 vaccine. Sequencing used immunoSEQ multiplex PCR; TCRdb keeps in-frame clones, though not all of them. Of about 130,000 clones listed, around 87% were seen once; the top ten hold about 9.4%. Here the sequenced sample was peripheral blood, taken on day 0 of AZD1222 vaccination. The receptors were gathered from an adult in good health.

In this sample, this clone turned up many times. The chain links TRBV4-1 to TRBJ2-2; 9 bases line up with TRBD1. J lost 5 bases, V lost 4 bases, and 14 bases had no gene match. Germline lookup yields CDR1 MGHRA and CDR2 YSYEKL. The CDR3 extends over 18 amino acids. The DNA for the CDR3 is TGCGCCAGCAGCCCGGGGACAGGGAACCCCCTACGAACCGGGGAGCTGTTTTTT. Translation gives CASSPGTGNPLRTGELFF.

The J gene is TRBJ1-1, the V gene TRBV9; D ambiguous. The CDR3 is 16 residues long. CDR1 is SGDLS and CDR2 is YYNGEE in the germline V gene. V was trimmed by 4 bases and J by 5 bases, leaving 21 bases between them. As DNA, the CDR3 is TGTGCCAGCAGCCCACAAATGGACCCCAGAAGGACTGAAGCTTTCTTT. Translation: CASSPQMDPRRTEAFF.